The 14 T cell receptor beta chains listed next were all sequenced from one sample in a study of identifying expanded T cells in peripheral blood. The repertoire was sequenced with immunoSEQ multiplex PCR; TCRdb's copy has only in-frame clones and lacks some. This table has some 100,000 clones, roughly 88% appearing once. The sequenced sample consisted of blood. The origin of the receptors is a person aged 18 to 70 in good health.

For this clone: Other DNA variants within this sample encode the same CDR3. The chain couples TRBV27 to TRBJ1-1; D might be TRBD1 (6 bases). The CDR3 sequence is 14 residues long. The germline CDR1 and CDR2 sequences are MNHEY and SMNVEV (reference sequence). V shed 6 bases and J shed 0 bases, with 11 bases lying between them. The CDR3 bases are TGTGCCAGCAGATTGGACAGACTGAACACTGAAGCTTTCTTT. Residues: CASRLDRLNTEAFF.

This chain uses TRBV13 with TRBJ1-6; perhaps TRBD1 as D (6 bases). CDR1 and CDR2 (germline): PRHDT, FYEKMQ (reference sequence). The V gene lost 5 bases and the J gene lost 13 bases, with 21 bases spanning the gap. There are 15 residues in the CDR3. CDR3 region: CASSPRQDNIVPLHF. The CDR3, as DNA: TGTGCCAGCAGCCCGAGACAGGATAACATTGTGCCCCTCCACTTT. Filled out from reference TRBV13 and TRBJ1-6, the complete variable domain reads AAGVIQSPRHLIKEKRETATLKCYPIPRHDTVYWYQQGPGQDPQFLISFYEKMQSDKGSIPDRFSAQQFSDYHSELNMSSLELGDSALYFCASSPRQDNIVPLHFGNGTRLTVT.

This rearrangement joins TRBV6-4 to TRBJ2-2; D ambiguous. This CDR3 has 13 amino acids. CDR1 MRHNA and CDR2 SNTAGT come from the germline V gene. Between the trimmed V and J ends, which lost 7 bases and 4 bases, there was a span of 10 bases. CDR3: CASKHASTGELFF. The CDR3 DNA is TGTGCCAGCAAACACGCTTCCACCGGGGAGCTGTTTTTT.

The chain is built from TRBV6-1 and TRBJ1-5; 7 bases match TRBD1. The CDR3 has 14 residues. Germline V lookup: CDR1 MNHNS, CDR2 SASEGT. The ends lost 5 bases at V and 7 bases at J; junction bases unmatched: 8. In nucleotides, the CDR3 is TGTGCCAGCAGTCAATGGGACAGAAGCCAGCCCCAGCATTTT. This translates into CASSQWDRSQPQHF.

The rearrangement joins TRBV19 to TRBJ2-1, with 8 bases identical to TRBD2. The V gene's germline CDR1 is LNHDA and CDR2 SQIVND (reference sequence). CDR3 length: 14 amino acids. V was pared by 5 bases and J by 12 bases, with 12 bases of the junction left unmatched. CDR3 sequence: CASSLYSHSGVQFF. The CDR3 coding sequence is TGTGCCAGTAGTCTATATTCCCATAGCGGGGTGCAGTTCTTC.

A remark on this clone: One end of the junction fails to match germline, which may point to a read error. Different DNA sequences within this sample yield the same CDR3. The chain uses TRBV13 and TRBJ2-1; TRBD2 aligns across 11 bases. This CDR3 spans 18 amino acids. Germline CDR1 reads PRHDT; CDR2 reads FYEKMQ (reference sequence). CDR3 residues: CASSLGGLAGGLYNEQFF. CDR3 sequence (DNA): TGTGCCAGCAGCCTAGGAGGGCTAGCGGGGGGTCTTTACAATGAGCAGTTCTTC.

The chain uses TRBV6-5 and TRBJ1-1; no definite D call. Germline CDR1 MNHEY, CDR2 SVGAGI. V lost 6 bases and J 1 base, leaving 6 bases between the germline ends. This CDR3 is built from 12 residues. In nucleotides, the CDR3 is TGTGCCAGCAGAAACTCGAACACTGAAGCTTTCTTT. It encodes CASRNSNTEAFF.

In this sample, this clone turned up a few times. The chain joins TRBV2 to TRBJ2-7, with D possibly matching TRBD1 (6 bases). V shed 8 bases and J shed 2 bases, with 13 bases lying between them. Germline V lookup: CDR1 SNHLY, CDR2 FYNNEI. The CDR3 consists of 13 residues. CDR3 DNA: TGTGCCAGCGGTGGGCAGGGGACCTACGAGCAGTACTTC. It codes for CASGGQGTYEQYF.

The chain carries TRBV19 and TRBJ2-3, with TRBD1 matching 7 bases. CDR3 length: 13 amino acids. Unmatched junction bases numbered 1, after V lost 4 bases and J lost 3 bases. Germline lookup yields CDR1 LNHDA and CDR2 SQIVND (reference sequence). The CDR3 nucleotides are TGTGCCAGTAGTACGACAGGGACAGATACGCAGTATTTT. It translates to CASSTTGTDTQYF. The entire variable domain, with the rest obtained from reference TRBV19 and TRBJ2-3, is as follows: DGGITQSPKYLFRKEGQNVTLSCEQNLNHDAMYWYRQDPGQGLRLIYYSQIVNDFQKGDIAEGYSVSREKKESFPLTVTSAQKNPTAFYLCASSTTGTDTQYFGPGTRLTVL.

This clone has just a few counts. The J gene is TRBJ1-4, the V gene TRBV29-1; 7 nucleotides line up with TRBD1. Per the germline V gene, CDR1 is SQVTM and CDR2 is ANQGSEA. V lost 7 bases and J lost 2; bases outside the gene matches: 7. The CDR3 extends over 14 amino acids. CDR3 DNA sequence: TGCAGCGCCAGCAGGGGGACCACTAATGAAAAACTGTTTTTT. It encodes CSASRGTTNEKLFF. Supplemented by reference TRBV29-1 and TRBJ1-4, the full variable domain reads SAVISQKPSRDICQRGTSLTIQCQVDSQVTMMFWYRQQPGQSLTLIATANQGSEATYESGFVIDKFPISRPNLTFSTLTVSNMSPEDSSIYLCSASRGTTNEKLFFGSGTQLSVL.

The CDR3 DNA reads TGCGCCAGCACCCGGTCGGGGACAGGGGGTAACGAGCAGTACTTC. Translation: CASTRSGTGGNEQYF. J is TRBJ2-7 and V is TRBV4-1; 11 positions match TRBD1. Germline CDR1 MGHRA, CDR2 YSYEKL. The CDR3 loop spans 15 amino acids. Unmatched junction bases numbered 10, after V lost 7 bases and J lost 5 bases.

This chain links TRBV9 with TRBJ1-2; 9 bases map to TRBD1. Germline CDR1 reads SGDLS; CDR2 reads YYNGEE. The CDR3 has 16 residues. Unmatched junction bases numbered 10, after V lost 3 bases and J lost 4 bases. The CDR3 DNA reads as TGTGCCAGCAGCGGCGGGGGACAGGGAAAAGGCTATGGCTACACCTTC. Amino acids: CASSGGGQGKGYGYTF.

Within the sample, this clone is large. The V and J genes are TRBV2 and TRBJ2-7, with a possible D match to TRBD2 (6 bases). Germline V gene lookup returns CDR1 SNHLY and CDR2 FYNNEI. The CDR3 consists of 14 residues. Trimming removed 3 bases from V and 2 bases from J, with 11 bases in between. CDR3 DNA: TGTGCCAGCAGTGAGGCGGGAAGGACCTACGAGCAGTACTTC. Protein product: CASSEAGRTYEQYF.

The chain employs TRBV11-3 and TRBJ2-7, with D possibly called TRBD1 or TRBD2 (5 bases each). The germline V and J ends were trimmed by 3 bases and 4 bases, with 16 bases remaining between them. Germline V CDR1 and CDR2: SGHNT, YENEEA. The CDR3 loop spans 15 amino acids. The CDR3 loop reads CASSFDYEGDYEQYF. The CDR3 DNA follows: TGTGCCAGCAGCTTCGACTATGAAGGGGATTACGAGCAGTACTTC.